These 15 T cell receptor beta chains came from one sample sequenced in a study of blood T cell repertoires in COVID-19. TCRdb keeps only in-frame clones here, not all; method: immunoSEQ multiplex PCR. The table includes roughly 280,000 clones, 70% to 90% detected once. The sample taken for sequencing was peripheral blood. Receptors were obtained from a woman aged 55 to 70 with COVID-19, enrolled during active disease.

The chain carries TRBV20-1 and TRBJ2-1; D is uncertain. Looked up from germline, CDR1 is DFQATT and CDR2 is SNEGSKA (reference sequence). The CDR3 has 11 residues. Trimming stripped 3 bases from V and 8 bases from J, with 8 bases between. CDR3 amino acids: CSASFGYEQFF. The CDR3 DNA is TGCAGTGCTAGTTTCGGGTATGAGCAGTTCTTC.

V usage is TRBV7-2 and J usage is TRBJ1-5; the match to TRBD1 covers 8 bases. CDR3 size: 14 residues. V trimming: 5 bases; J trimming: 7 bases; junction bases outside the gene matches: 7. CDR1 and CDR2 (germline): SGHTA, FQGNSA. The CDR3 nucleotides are TGTGCCAGCAGCGTTGACAGGGGACAGCAGCCCCAGCATTTT. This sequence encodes CASSVDRGQQPQHF.

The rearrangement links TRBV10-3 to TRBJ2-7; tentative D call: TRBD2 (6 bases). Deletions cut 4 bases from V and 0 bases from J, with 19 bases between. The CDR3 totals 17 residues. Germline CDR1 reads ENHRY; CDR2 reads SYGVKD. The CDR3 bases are TGTGCCATCAGTGTTAGCGGAGGAGCCCCGAGCTCCTACGAGCAGTACTTC. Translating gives CAISVSGGAPSSYEQYF.

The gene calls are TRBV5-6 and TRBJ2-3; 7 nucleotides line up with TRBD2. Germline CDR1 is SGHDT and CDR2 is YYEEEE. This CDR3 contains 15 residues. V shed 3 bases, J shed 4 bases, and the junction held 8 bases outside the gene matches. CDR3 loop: CASSSGLISADTQYF. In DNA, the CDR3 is TGTGCCAGCAGCTCGGGACTAATTTCCGCAGATACGCAGTATTTT.

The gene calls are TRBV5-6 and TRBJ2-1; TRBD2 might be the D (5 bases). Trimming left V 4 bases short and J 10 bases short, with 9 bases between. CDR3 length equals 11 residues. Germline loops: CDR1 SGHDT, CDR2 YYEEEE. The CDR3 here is CASSTPGEQFF. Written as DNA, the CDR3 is TGTGCCAGCAGCACCCCGGGGGAGCAGTTCTTC.

CDR3 coding DNA: TGTGCCAGCAGTTTGGTCCGGGGAACAAACAATGAGCAGTTCTTC. This translates into CASSLVRGTNNEQFF. The chain carries TRBV28 and TRBJ2-1; D possibly corresponds to TRBD2 (5 bases). The CDR3 runs 15 residues. V was shortened by 3 bases and J by 5 bases, with 14 bases between the two germline ends. Germline lookup yields CDR1 MDHEN and CDR2 SYDVKM.

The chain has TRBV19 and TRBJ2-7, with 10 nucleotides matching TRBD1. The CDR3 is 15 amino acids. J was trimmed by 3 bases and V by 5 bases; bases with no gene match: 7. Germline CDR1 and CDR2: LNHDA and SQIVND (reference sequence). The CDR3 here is CASSPRQGAVYEQYF. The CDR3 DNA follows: TGTGCCAGTAGTCCCAGACAGGGGGCTGTCTACGAGCAGTACTTC.

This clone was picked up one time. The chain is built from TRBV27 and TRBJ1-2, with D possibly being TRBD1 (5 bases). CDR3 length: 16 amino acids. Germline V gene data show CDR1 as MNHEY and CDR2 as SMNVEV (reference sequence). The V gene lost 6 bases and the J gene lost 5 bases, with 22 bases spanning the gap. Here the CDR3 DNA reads TGTGCCAGCAGCTCCCGGGGAGGCAGACAGCCTTATGGCTACACCTTC. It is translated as CASSSRGGRQPYGYTF.

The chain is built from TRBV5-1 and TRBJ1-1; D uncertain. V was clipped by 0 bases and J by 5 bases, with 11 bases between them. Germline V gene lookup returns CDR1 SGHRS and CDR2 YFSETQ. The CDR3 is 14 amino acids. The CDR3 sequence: CASSLAGERTEAFF. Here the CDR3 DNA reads TGCGCCAGCAGCTTGGCGGGAGAACGAACTGAAGCTTTCTTT.

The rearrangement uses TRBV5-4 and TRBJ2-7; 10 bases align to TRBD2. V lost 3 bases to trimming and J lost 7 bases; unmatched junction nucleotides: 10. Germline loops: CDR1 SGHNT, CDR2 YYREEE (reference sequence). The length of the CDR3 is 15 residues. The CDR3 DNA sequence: TGTGCCAGCAGCTCCCCTAGCGGGAGAACGGGGGAGCAGTACTTC. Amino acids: CASSSPSGRTGEQYF.

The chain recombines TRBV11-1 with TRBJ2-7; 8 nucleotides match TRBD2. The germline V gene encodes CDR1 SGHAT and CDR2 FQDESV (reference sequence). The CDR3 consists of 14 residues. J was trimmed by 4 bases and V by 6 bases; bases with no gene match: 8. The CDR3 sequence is CASSTTSAAYEQYF. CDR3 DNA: TGTGCCAGCAGTACGACTAGCGCCGCATACGAGCAGTACTTC.

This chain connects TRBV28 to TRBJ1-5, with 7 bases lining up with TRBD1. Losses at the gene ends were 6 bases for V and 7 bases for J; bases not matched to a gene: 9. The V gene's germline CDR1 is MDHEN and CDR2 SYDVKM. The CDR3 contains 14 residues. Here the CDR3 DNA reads TGTGCCAGCAGCAGACGACAGGGTAGGCAGCCCCAGCATTTT. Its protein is CASSRRQGRQPQHF.

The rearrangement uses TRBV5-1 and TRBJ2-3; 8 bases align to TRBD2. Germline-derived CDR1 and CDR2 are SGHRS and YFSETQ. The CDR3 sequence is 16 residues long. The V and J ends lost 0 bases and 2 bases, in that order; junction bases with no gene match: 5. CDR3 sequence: CASSLGSSGFTDTQYF. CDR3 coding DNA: TGCGCCAGCAGCTTGGGGTCTAGCGGGTTCACAGATACGCAGTATTTT.

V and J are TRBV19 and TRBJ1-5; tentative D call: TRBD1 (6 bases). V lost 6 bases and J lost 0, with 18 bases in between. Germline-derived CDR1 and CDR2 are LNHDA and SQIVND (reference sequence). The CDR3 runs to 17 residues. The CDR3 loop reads CASSQGTPVYSNQPQHF. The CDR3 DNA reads TGTGCCAGTAGCCAAGGGACACCTGTTTATAGCAATCAGCCCCAGCATTTT.

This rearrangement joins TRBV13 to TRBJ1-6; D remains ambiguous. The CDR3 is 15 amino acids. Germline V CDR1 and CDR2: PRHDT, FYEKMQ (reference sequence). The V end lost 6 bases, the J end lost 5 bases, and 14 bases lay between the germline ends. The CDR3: CASSRKELNNSPLHF. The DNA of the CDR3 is TGTGCCAGCAGTAGAAAAGAGCTTAATAATTCACCCCTCCACTTT.